The 21 T cell receptor beta chains below were found in one sample sequenced in a study of tumor and adjacent non-tumor tissue in lung cancer. Three rounds of nested PCR, following a modified ARM-PCR protocol, produced the TCRbeta library. TCRdb analysed the multiplex PCR reads with MiXCR anew, one entry per CDR3 protein. This table has roughly 120,000 distinct CDR3 sequences, 62% appearing once. No cell sorting was done before RNA was extracted from the tissue. Distant lung tissue was collected more than 3 cm away from the tumor edge. The sample was distant non-tumor lung tissue. The receptor set was obtained from a man between 60 and 70 years old with non-small cell lung cancer.

To note about this clonotype: A junction boundary mismatches the germline segment, possibly from a read error. This chain joins TRBV28 and TRBJ2-7; D unresolved. Germline CDR1 MDHEN, CDR2 SYDVKM. The CDR3 contains 14 residues. The CDR3 region has the DNA TGTGGCAGCAAAATCATCGGTAGTTCCTACGAGCAGTACTTC. It specifies CGSKIIGSSYEQYF.

Remarks on this clonotype: At one boundary the junction diverges from the germline segment, which might be a read error. The chain has TRBV20-1 and TRBJ2-1, with 11 bases identical to TRBD2. The CDR3 length is 16 residues. Germline V gene sequence: CDR1 DFQATT, CDR2 SNEGSKA (reference sequence). Here the CDR3 reads CSVGSGGETPYNEQFF. DNA for the CDR3: TGCAGTGTAGGTAGCGGGGGGGAAACACCCTACAATGAGCAGTTCTTT.

This chain uses TRBV5-1 with TRBJ2-5; 8 nucleotides agree with TRBD1. CDR3 length equals 13 residues. Germline V lookup: CDR1 SGHRS, CDR2 YFSETQ. V lost 4 bases and J lost 8; bases outside the gene matches: 7. CDR3 protein: CASSRDRGDTQYF. The CDR3 DNA is TGCGCCAGCAGCCGCGACAGGGGCGATACCCAGTACTTC.

As regards this clonotype: This likely comes from a read error, as the CDR3 has no conserved phenylalanine or tryptophan at its end. The chain employs TRBV5-4 and TRBJ2-3, with D possibly being TRBD2 (5 bases). The CDR3 loop spans 13 amino acids. Germline loops: CDR1 SGHNT, CDR2 YYREEE (reference sequence). Trimming took 0 bases from V and 5 from J, leaving 7 bases between them. CDR3 in amino acids: CASSLVEGDTQYY. CDR3 bases: TGTGCCAGCAGCTTGGTCGAGGGAGATACGCAGTATTAT.

Regarding this clonotype: One end of the junction varies from germline; a read error may be responsible. This chain connects TRBV29-1 to TRBJ2-3; 9 nucleotides match TRBD1. The CDR3 has 15 amino acids. Germline V gene lookup returns CDR1 SQVTM and CDR2 ANQGSEA. The CDR3 is CRVETGGSSTDTQYF. CDR3 coding DNA: TGCAGAGTTGAAACAGGGGGCTCTAGCACAGATACGCAGTATTTT.

The CDR3 nucleotides read TGCAGTGCCTGGACTAGCGCAGCCGAGCAGTACTTC. Its translation: CSAWTSAAEQYF. The chain carries TRBV29-1 and TRBJ2-7; 9 bases are a match to TRBD2. Per germline, CDR1 SQVTM and CDR2 ANQGSEA. This CDR3 comprises 12 residues.

V and J are TRBV11-2 and TRBJ1-1; perhaps TRBD1 as D (5 bases). V was cut by 6 bases and J by 1 base, with 24 bases left in between. The CDR3 contains 18 residues. The germline V gene has CDR1 SGHAT and CDR2 FQNNGV. CDR3: CASRLVRLRQTQNTEAFF. CDR3 coding DNA: TGTGCCAGCAGACTCGTGAGACTTAGACAGACCCAGAACACTGAAGCTTTCTTT.

About this clonotype: The germline gene is not matched at one end of the junction; a read error may be the cause. The chain joins TRBV12-3 or TRBV12-4 to TRBJ1-5, with D tentatively TRBD1 (5 bases). The CDR3 loop spans 15 amino acids. This CDR3 is CDSSLGGTFDQPQHF. CDR3 DNA: TGTGACAGCAGTTTGGGAGGGACTTTCGATCAGCCCCAGCATTTT.

Comments on this clonotype: The germline gene is not matched at one end of the junction; a read error may be the cause. The chain recombines TRBV12-3 or TRBV12-4 with TRBJ1-3; D call uncertain. The CDR3 is made up of 15 amino acids. The CDR3 spells CDSSLVEKAGNTIYF. CDR3 bases: TGTGACAGCAGTTTAGTAGAGAAGGCTGGAAACACCATATATTTT.

On this clonotype: One end of the junction does not line up with germline, which may come from a read error. The chain is built from TRBV7-2 and TRBJ1-1; D is ambiguous. Per germline, CDR1 SGHTA and CDR2 FQGNSA. The CDR3 extends over 12 amino acids. The CDR3 is CASSFAGTEAIF. In DNA form, the CDR3 reads TGTGCCAGTAGCTTCGCAGGCACTGAAGCTATCTTT. Full variable domain (missing parts from reference TRBV7-2 and TRBJ1-1): GAGVSQSPSNKVTEKGKDVELRCDPISGHTALYWYRQSLGQGLEFLIYFQGNSAPDKSGLPSDRFSAERTGGSVSTLTIQRTQQEDSAVYLCASSFAGTEAIFGQGTRLTVV.

This clonotype was seen a handful of times. Being one base from a much bigger clone, this may be a read error. V is TRBV6-5 and J is TRBJ2-1, with 7 bases that match TRBD2. From germline, CDR1 is MNHEY and CDR2 SVGAGI. The CDR3 totals 17 residues. CDR3 region: CTSSYESAGLPYNEQFF. In DNA form, the CDR3 reads TGTACCAGCAGTTACGAATCGGCGGGACTACCTTACAATGAGCAGTTCTTC.

To note about this clonotype: One end of the junction does not line up with germline, which may come from a read error. This rearrangement joins TRBV20-1 to TRBJ2-7; D uncertain. The CDR3 has 15 residues. Per the germline V gene, CDR1 is DFQATT and CDR2 is SNEGSKA (reference sequence). The CDR3 here is CSARDPKGHSYELYF. CDR3 in DNA: TGCAGTGCTAGAGACCCCAAGGGTCACTCCTACGAGCTGTACTTC.

The chain employs TRBV28 and TRBJ2-5; D is perhaps TRBD2 (6 bases). The CDR3 length is 18 residues. V gave up 4 bases and J gave up 0 bases, with 21 bases separating them. CDR1 MDHEN and CDR2 SYDVKM come from the germline V gene. CDR3 loop: CASSSLGGNGPYQETQYF. The CDR3, as DNA: TGTGCCAGCAGTTCCCTCGGGGGTAACGGACCGTACCAAGAGACCCAGTACTTC.

Concerning this clonotype: The CDR3 does not close with the conserved phenylalanine or tryptophan, likely indicating a read error. The genes are TRBV6-5 and TRBJ1-1; TRBD1 is a possible D gene (6 bases). This CDR3 has 16 amino acids. Trimming stripped 5 bases from V and 4 bases from J, with 20 bases between. Germline V gene lookup returns CDR1 MNHEY and CDR2 SVGAGI. The CDR3 region is CASSRAGVFSGTEAFL. The CDR3 coding sequence is TGTGCCAGCAGTCGGGCAGGGGTTTTTTCAGGCACTGAAGCTTTCCTT.

This clonotype was seen repeatedly, ten times or more. The V call is TRBV28, the J call TRBJ1-2, with D unclear. Trimming took off 5 bases at V and 4 bases at J, with 11 bases between the two ends. Germline CDR1 reads MDHEN; CDR2 reads SYDVKM. This CDR3 contains 13 residues. The CDR3 is CASSNSQTYGYTF. In DNA form, the CDR3 reads TGTGCCAGCAGTAATAGTCAGACCTATGGCTACACCTTC.

This clonotype has a single count. A read error is possible here, since a much larger clone lies one base away. Since the CDR3 does not end with the conserved phenylalanine or tryptophan, this likely comes from a read error. The chain carries TRBV12-3 or TRBV12-4 and TRBJ2-1, with a tentative D call TRBD1 (5 bases). V lost 4 bases and J lost 7, with 14 bases in between. This CDR3 has 14 residues. Here the CDR3 reads CASSSRQRGNEQFL. The CDR3 coding sequence is TGTGCCAGCAGTTCAAGACAGCGTGGGAATGAGCAGTTCTTG.

This sequence joins TRBV6-2 or TRBV6-3 and TRBJ1-2; TRBD1 is a possible D gene (5 bases). Germline-derived CDR1 and CDR2 are MNHEY and SVGEGT. This CDR3 has 14 amino acids. In DNA, the CDR3 is TGTGGCAACAGTTCCTCCTTTCTTGACAGAGGCTACACCTTC. It codes for CGNSSSFLDRGYTF.

Ten or more counts support this clonotype. The rearrangement uses TRBV6-6 and TRBJ1-1; 8 positions match TRBD1. Unmatched junction bases numbered 5, after V lost 7 bases and J lost 1 base. Germline-derived CDR1 and CDR2 are MNHNY and SVGAGI (reference sequence). The CDR3 covers 14 residues. CDR3 loop: CASNFDRGNTEAFF. The CDR3 DNA reads as TGTGCCAGCAACTTTGACAGGGGGAACACTGAAGCTTTCTTT.

At least ten counts were recorded for this clonotype. The chain couples TRBV6-2 or TRBV6-3 to TRBJ1-2; 8 nucleotides match TRBD1. The J segment lost 4 bases and the V segment lost 7 bases, leaving 14 bases of the junction unmatched. Per the germline V gene, CDR1 is MNHEY and CDR2 is SVGEGT. CDR3 length equals 16 residues. The CDR3 region is CASTVGTGPMGYGYTF. CDR3 nucleotide sequence: TGTGCCAGCACAGTCGGGACAGGCCCTATGGGCTATGGCTACACCTTC.

The chain has TRBV6-1 and TRBJ1-6, with D unresolved. Trimming took 8 bases from V and 12 from J, leaving 14 bases between them. The V gene's germline CDR1 is MNHNS and CDR2 SASEGT. The CDR3 is 12 residues long. The CDR3 protein is CASSMGNGPLHF. The CDR3 DNA sequence: TGTGCCAGCTCAATGGGGAATGGACCCCTCCACTTT.

This clonotype was counted many times. This chain links TRBV5-4 with TRBJ1-2; D gene uncertain. Trimming pared 0 bases from V and 8 bases from J, leaving 11 bases between. This CDR3 spans 13 amino acids. CDR1 and CDR2 (germline): SGHNT, YYREEE (reference sequence). The CDR3 DNA follows: TGTGCCAGCAGCTTGGTTTCTACTGGGGGCTACACCTTC. It codes for CASSLVSTGGYTF.